What follows are 32 T cell receptor beta chains derived from one specimen sequenced in a study of blood T cell repertoires in COVID-19. Sequencing used immunoSEQ multiplex PCR; TCRdb keeps in-frame clones, though not all of them. The sample contains about 160,000 clones, roughly 88% of which appear only once. The source material was peripheral blood. All receptors come from a man aged 55 to 70 who had recovered from COVID-19.

The chain couples TRBV6-5 to TRBJ2-1; 8 bases line up with TRBD1. From germline, CDR1 is MNHEY and CDR2 SVGAGI. The CDR3 is 12 residues long. Trimming cost V 6 bases and J 8 bases; bases outside gene matches: 3. CDR3 amino acids: CASRQGAYEQFF. The CDR3 DNA is TGTGCCAGCAGGCAGGGGGCCTATGAGCAGTTCTTC.

V usage is TRBV5-1 and J usage is TRBJ2-5; 10 bases match TRBD2. J lost 2 bases, V lost 1 base, and 2 bases had no gene match. There are 15 residues in the CDR3. CDR1 and CDR2 (germline): SGHRS, YFSETQ. CDR3 region: CASSLTSGIQETQYF. The CDR3 DNA reads TGCGCCAGCAGCTTGACTAGCGGGATACAAGAGACCCAGTACTTC.

V gene TRBV9 combines with J gene TRBJ2-2; 10 bases line up with TRBD1. Germline CDR1 reads SGDLS; CDR2 reads YYNGEE. The J segment lost 4 bases and the V segment lost 4 bases, leaving 16 bases of the junction unmatched. CDR3 length: 19 residues. The CDR3 DNA sequence: TGTGCCAGCAGCCTCACTACCTGGGGGGGGACAGGGGTCACCGGGGAGCTGTTTTTT. Its protein product is CASSLTTWGGTGVTGELFF. Variable domain in full (rest from reference TRBV9 and TRBJ2-2): DSGVTQTPKHLITATGQRVTLRCSPRSGDLSVYWYQQSLDQGLQFLIQYYNGEERAKGNILERFSAQQFPDLHSELNLSSLELGDSALYFCASSLTTWGGTGVTGELFFGEGSRLTVL.

This clone was seen just once. The rearrangement links TRBV14 to TRBJ1-2, with 9 bases lining up with TRBD1. V was clipped by 4 bases and J by 6 bases; unmatched bases: 18. Per germline, CDR1 SGHDN and CDR2 FVKESK. The CDR3 covers 18 residues. CDR3 loop: CASSLRGQGVEERNGYTF. The CDR3, as DNA: TGTGCCAGCAGCCTCAGGGGACAGGGCGTAGAAGAGAGGAATGGCTACACCTTC.

Here the CDR3 DNA reads TGTGCCAGCAGCGTGACATCAACAGGGGTCTCACCCCTCCACTTT. Translated: CASSVTSTGVSPLHF. V is TRBV9 and J is TRBJ1-6, with 7 bases aligning to TRBD1. The CDR3 consists of 15 residues. With 2 bases clipped from V and 10 bases from J, the junction kept 9 bases outside the gene matches. CDR1 is SGDLS, CDR2 YYNGEE, per germline.

This clone was detected once. The rearrangement uses TRBV6-5 and TRBJ1-1; maybe TRBD1 (6 bases). V dropped 4 bases and J dropped 2 bases, with 11 bases sitting between them. The CDR3 runs to 14 residues. Germline CDR1 and CDR2: MNHEY and SVGAGI. CDR3 DNA sequence: TGTGCCAGCAGTTTTACAGGGAGCAACACTGAAGCTTTCTTT. It codes for CASSFTGSNTEAFF.

V gene TRBV27 combines with J gene TRBJ2-7; the match to TRBD1 covers 10 bases. J gave up 7 bases and V 3 bases, and 3 bases lay outside the gene matches. The CDR3 length is 13 residues. CDR1 is MNHEY and CDR2 is SMNVEV in the germline V gene (reference sequence). CDR3 sequence: CASSLTGGGEQYF. CDR3 DNA: TGTGCCAGCAGTTTGACAGGGGGCGGGGAGCAGTACTTC.

The chain couples TRBV12-3 or TRBV12-4 to TRBJ1-2; D unclear. V lost 4 bases, J lost 6 bases, and 12 bases lay in between. The CDR3 is 13 residues long. The CDR3 DNA follows: TGTGCCAGCAGTTCGGACGGGGTTAATGGCTACACCTTC. Protein product: CASSSDGVNGYTF.

The gene calls are TRBV15 and TRBJ1-1; 7 bases map to TRBD1. The CDR3 covers 16 residues. In germline, CDR1 is LNHNV, CDR2 YYDKDF (reference sequence). The junction had 4 bases not matched to a gene; V was cut back by 0 bases and J by 0 bases. CDR3 DNA sequence: TGTGCCACCAGCAGAGAGGGTGGGACAGTGAACACTGAAGCTTTCTTT. It is translated as CATSREGGTVNTEAFF.

The V and J genes are TRBV5-6 and TRBJ2-3, with D possibly TRBD2 on 7 matching bases. Germline V lookup: CDR1 SGHDT, CDR2 YYEEEE. The CDR3 consists of 15 residues. The V end lost 4 bases, the J end lost 2 bases, and 14 bases lay between the germline ends. CDR3 sequence: CASSGRGAVTDTQYF. The CDR3 region has the DNA TGTGCCAGCAGCGGGAGGGGGGCCGTCACAGATACGCAGTATTTT.

The chain uses TRBV19 and TRBJ2-2; D perhaps matches TRBD2 (7 bases). Germline V gene sequence: CDR1 LNHDA, CDR2 SQIVND (reference sequence). Between the trimmed V and J ends, which lost 8 bases and 4 bases, there was a span of 17 bases. This CDR3 has 15 residues. CDR3 sequence: CASSPGGPGTGELFF. Written as DNA, the CDR3 is TGTGCCAGTTCACCCGGGGGGCCGGGCACCGGGGAGCTGTTTTTT.

This chain joins TRBV6-5 and TRBJ1-2; D not certain. Germline CDR1 is MNHEY and CDR2 is SVGAGI. The V gene lost 6 bases and the J gene lost 6 bases, with 17 bases spanning the gap. The CDR3 consists of 14 residues. The CDR3 reads CASSPTAQVNGYTF. As DNA, the CDR3 is TGTGCCAGCAGCCCGACGGCCCAGGTTAATGGCTACACCTTC.

The gene calls are TRBV5-5 and TRBJ1-1; D is undetermined. CDR1 SGHKS and CDR2 YYEKEE come from the germline V gene (reference sequence). Trimming took off 3 bases at V and 4 bases at J, with 10 bases between the two ends. The CDR3 sequence is 13 residues long. The CDR3 bases are TGTGCCAGCAGCTCATCCATCGGCACTGAAGCTTTCTTT. The encoded protein is CASSSSIGTEAFF.

V and J are TRBV19 and TRBJ1-4; D might be TRBD1 (6 bases). This CDR3 is built from 20 residues. Trimming left V 3 bases short and J 3 bases short, with 26 bases between. Per the germline V gene, CDR1 is LNHDA and CDR2 is SQIVND (reference sequence). Here the CDR3 DNA reads TGTGCCAGTAGTATCGACGCACAGGGTCGTCTGGGGGCAGCTAATGAAAAACTGTTTTTT. Translating it yields CASSIDAQGRLGAANEKLFF. Full variable domain (missing parts from reference TRBV19 and TRBJ1-4): DGGITQSPKYLFRKEGQNVTLSCEQNLNHDAMYWYRQDPGQGLRLIYYSQIVNDFQKGDIAEGYSVSREKKESFPLTVTSAQKNPTAFYLCASSIDAQGRLGAANEKLFFGSGTQLSVL.

J is TRBJ1-2 and V is TRBV6-6; D possibly corresponds to TRBD1 (6 bases). This CDR3 spans 15 amino acids. Trimming pared 2 bases from V and 3 bases from J, leaving 13 bases between. Germline V gene lookup returns CDR1 MNHNY and CDR2 SVGAGI (reference sequence). CDR3 nucleotides: TGTGCCAGCAGTTACGGGAATACAGGGTACTATGGCTACACCTTC. Residues: CASSYGNTGYYGYTF.

The chain carries TRBV6-2 or TRBV6-3 and TRBJ2-4; tentative D call: TRBD1 (6 bases). In germline, CDR1 is MNHEY, CDR2 SVGEGT. CDR3 length: 16 residues. Trimming took 0 bases from V and 8 from J, leaving 17 bases between them. As DNA, the CDR3 is TGTGCCAGCAGTTACTCATTTCAAGGACAGTACGACATTCAGTACTTC. Its protein product is CASSYSFQGQYDIQYF.

In DNA form, the CDR3 reads TGCGCCAGCAGCTTCGGGGTGGCGAATGAAAAACTGTTTTTT. Amino acid sequence: CASSFGVANEKLFF. The chain is built from TRBV5-1 and TRBJ1-4, with D unclear. Germline CDR1 is SGHRS and CDR2 is YFSETQ. The CDR3 has 14 residues. Between the trimmed V and J ends, which lost 2 bases and 5 bases, there was a span of 10 bases.

This chain joins TRBV12-3 or TRBV12-4 and TRBJ1-6, with 8 bases identical to TRBD1. V shed 6 bases, J shed 14 bases, and the junction held 6 bases outside the gene matches. This CDR3 has 12 residues. CDR3 protein: CASRTTGGALHF. CDR3 sequence (DNA): TGTGCCAGCAGGACTACAGGGGGAGCCCTCCACTTT.

The chain couples TRBV5-4 to TRBJ1-6; the D gene is possibly TRBD1 (6 bases). The CDR3 length is 16 residues. V lost 0 bases to trimming and J lost 6 bases, with 13 bases between them. The germline CDR1 and CDR2 sequences are SGHNT and YYREEE (reference sequence). The CDR3 DNA is TGTGCCAGCAGCTTGGCCCAAGGACAGCTTAATTCACCCCTCCACTTT. Translated: CASSLAQGQLNSPLHF.

CDR3 in amino acids: CASSMTGRGETQYF. The CDR3 bases are TGTGCCAGCAGCATGACGGGGCGGGGAGAGACCCAGTACTTC. V is TRBV5-5 and J is TRBJ2-5, with D possibly matching TRBD2 (6 bases). With 4 bases removed from V and 4 bases from J, the gap between germline ends came to 14 bases. In germline, CDR1 is SGHKS, CDR2 YYEKEE (reference sequence). This CDR3 comprises 14 residues.

This chain uses TRBV30 with TRBJ1-3, with D tentatively TRBD1 (6 bases). Germline V gives CDR1 GTSNPN, CDR2 SVGIG (reference sequence). This CDR3 has 13 residues. V lost 6 bases, J lost 4 bases, and 13 bases lay in between. CDR3 protein: CACTWTVGNTIYF. The CDR3 DNA is TGTGCCTGTACCTGGACAGTCGGAAACACCATATATTTT. Looking up the rest from reference TRBV30 and TRBJ1-3 gives the full variable domain: SQTIHQWPATLVQPVGSPLSLECTVEGTSNPNLYWYRQAAGRGLQLLFYSVGIGQISSEVPQNLSASRPQDRQFILSSKKLLLSDSGFYLCACTWTVGNTIYFGEGSWLTVV.

The chain joins TRBV19 to TRBJ1-2, with 9 bases matching TRBD1. Losses at the gene ends were 5 bases for V and 6 bases for J; bases not matched to a gene: 4. Germline CDR1 and CDR2: LNHDA and SQIVND (reference sequence). There are 13 residues in the CDR3. The CDR3 coding sequence is TGTGCCAGTAGTTACACAGGGGGCGATGGCTACACCTTC. Its protein product is CASSYTGGDGYTF.

V usage is TRBV3-1 (or the pseudogene TRBV3-2) and J usage is TRBJ1-1, with D possibly TRBD1 on 5 matching bases. Trimming removed 0 bases from V and 0 bases from J, with 11 bases in between. The CDR3 totals 16 residues. Germline loops: CDR1 LGHDT, CDR2 YNNKEL (reference sequence). CDR3 loop: CASSQDYDSVNTEAFF. CDR3 DNA: TGTGCCAGCAGCCAAGATTATGACAGCGTGAACACTGAAGCTTTCTTT.

This chain connects TRBV5-4 to TRBJ2-7; D gene ambiguous. CDR3 size: 13 residues. The V end was cut by 1 base, the J end by 2 bases, with 7 bases between. Per the germline V gene, CDR1 is SGHNT and CDR2 is YYREEE (reference sequence). In nucleotides, the CDR3 is TGTGCCAGCAGCTTGATAGCCACCTACGAGCAGTACTTC. It translates to CASSLIATYEQYF.

This clone was seen just once. The same CDR3 arises from other DNA sequences in this sample as well. This chain uses TRBV18 with TRBJ1-3; TRBD1 might be the D (5 bases). The CDR3 length is 15 residues. CDR1 and CDR2 from the germline V gene are KGHSH and LQKENI. V was clipped by 1 base and J by 1 base, with 8 bases between them. This CDR3 reads CASSPQGISGNTIYF. CDR3 nucleotide sequence: TGTGCCAGCTCACCACAGGGGATATCTGGAAACACCATATATTTT.

J is TRBJ2-7 and V is TRBV7-2, with TRBD2 matching 15 bases. Germline V gives CDR1 SGHTA, CDR2 FQGNSA. The CDR3 covers 15 residues. V trimming: 4 bases; J trimming: 2 bases; junction bases outside the gene matches: 0. The CDR3 sequence is CASSWTSGGAYEQYF. The CDR3 nucleotides are TGTGCCAGCAGCTGGACTAGCGGGGGGGCCTACGAGCAGTACTTC.

Turning to this clone: An end of the junction differs from the germline gene, which may be a read error. The CDR3 reads CASSLGGVNQETQYF. DNA for the CDR3: TGTGCTAGCAGCTTAGGGGGGGTGAACCAAGAGACCCAGTACTTC. V usage is TRBV7-7 and J usage is TRBJ2-5, with D perhaps matching TRBD2 (7 bases). The germline gives CDR1 SSHAT, CDR2 FNYEAQ (reference sequence). CDR3 length: 15 amino acids.

J is TRBJ1-5 and V is TRBV9, with D uncertain. The germline CDR1 and CDR2 sequences are SGDLS and YYNGEE. The CDR3 loop spans 15 amino acids. With 0 bases removed from V and 2 bases from J, the gap between germline ends came to 9 bases. CDR3 bases: TGTGCCAGCAGCGTAGGAACGGGTGGCAATCAGCCCCAGCATTTT. The encoded protein is CASSVGTGGNQPQHF.

The rearrangement links TRBV5-6 to TRBJ1-1; D ambiguous. This CDR3 is 13 amino acids long. Germline values: CDR1 SGHDT, CDR2 YYEEEE. V dropped 4 bases and J dropped 6 bases, with 13 bases sitting between them. Here the CDR3 reads CASSLPGFAEAFF. DNA for the CDR3: TGTGCCAGCAGCCTTCCCGGGTTCGCTGAAGCTTTCTTT.

This clone has more than one count but fewer than ten. The rearrangement links TRBV12-5 to TRBJ2-7; possible D gene TRBD1, 5 bases. Germline lookup yields CDR1 LGHNT and CDR2 FRNRAP. The CDR3 totals 13 residues. V lost 0 bases to trimming and J lost 7 bases, with 10 bases between them. DNA of the CDR3: TGTGCTAGTGGTTTGGTAGGGGTAAGTGAGCAGTACTTC. Its protein product is CASGLVGVSEQYF.

The V gene is TRBV10-3, the J gene TRBJ1-6, with a possible D match to TRBD1 (6 bases). V was trimmed by 5 bases and J by 7 bases, leaving 15 bases between them. Germline CDR1 ENHRY, CDR2 SYGVKD. The CDR3 has 15 amino acids. The CDR3 loop reads CAISPEGHTNSPLHF. DNA for the CDR3: TGTGCCATCAGTCCCGAGGGACATACCAATTCACCCCTCCACTTT.

The chain carries TRBV4-1 and TRBJ2-3, with D uncertain. Per the germline V gene, CDR1 is MGHRA and CDR2 is YSYEKL. The CDR3 sequence is 15 residues long. Trimming cost V 4 bases and J 1 base, with 12 bases left between them. For the CDR3, the DNA is TGCGCCAGCAGCCGTGATCTTCCGGGCACAGATACGCAGTATTTT. Protein: CASSRDLPGTDTQYF.